This T cell receptor beta chain was identified in a study of cytomegalovirus exposure and HLA in healthy donors. Germline values: CDR1 SGHVS, CDR2 FQNEAQ. The CDR3 extends over 20 amino acids. The germline V and J ends were trimmed by 2 bases and 0 bases, with 25 bases remaining between them. With 60 Vbeta and 13 Jbeta primers, the PCR was carried out. Profiled with immunoSEQ multiplex PCR; TCRdb holds only in-frame clones, not every one. The sample lists fewer than 120,000 clones, 76% occurring once. The V call is TRBV7-8, the J call TRBJ1-1, with D perhaps matching TRBD1 (6 bases). The source material was PBMCs. The sequence came from a man aged 30-40 years in good health and CMV-seropositive. Here the CDR3 DNA reads TGTGCCAGCAGCTTAAGATTCGGGGCAGGGGATCAGTCGGTGAACACTGAAGCTTTCTTT. Its protein is CASSLRFGAGDQSVNTEAFF.